This T cell receptor (beta chain) was documented in a study of CD8 T cells in Susac syndrome. Whole-study findings and limits: By the study's own acknowledgment, its TCR sequencing and HLA analysis included relatively few individuals.

Sequencing targeted TCR beta in T cells from blood (CD8+ and CD4+). TEMRA cells were FACS-enriched, and CD8+ and CD4+ T cells were isolated negatively. Germline V lookup: CDR1 SEHNR, CDR2 FQNEAQ (reference sequence). V lost 1 base to trimming and J lost 6 bases, with 16 bases between them. This CDR3 is 16 amino acids long. Turning to this clonotype: No antigen is known for it.

cDNA came from around 0.5 to 1 ug RNA primed by random hexamers. An immunoSEQ multiplex PCR generated amplified TCR beta CDR3 products spanning 54 Vbeta and 13 Jbeta. TCRdb reanalysed the immunoSEQ multiplex PCR reads using MiXCR and keeps one entry per CDR3 protein. The sample has approximately 180,000 distinct CDR3 sequences, more than 90% seen once. The TCR comes from a human donor with multiple sclerosis. The rearrangement links TRBV7-9 to TRBJ1-5; D is ambiguous. The sample taken for sequencing was CD4+ T cells from PBMCs. The CDR3 DNA is TGTGCCAGCAGCTTAGGGGCCGTCGGGATTACTCAGCCCCAGCATTTT. Translated, it gives CASSLGAVGITQPQHF.